Following are 8 T cell receptor beta chains from one sample sequenced in a study of blood T cell repertoires in COVID-19. Libraries were prepared by immunoSEQ multiplex PCR; TCRdb keeps only in-frame clonotypes and omits some of them. The table has about 250,000 clones, 85% to 90% seen once. The sample was peripheral blood. These receptors were obtained from a man older than 75 with acute or convalescent COVID-19.

The rearrangement uses TRBV9 and TRBJ1-2, with D unclear. The length of the CDR3 is 13 residues. CDR1 is SGDLS, CDR2 YYNGEE, per germline. Trimming shortened V by 0 bases and J by 2 bases, and 5 bases separated the two germline ends. The CDR3 DNA is TGTGCCAGCAGCGTAGGCCGGAACTATGGCTACACCTTC. It is translated as CASSVGRNYGYTF.

The J gene is TRBJ1-2, the V gene TRBV6-6; D gene uncertain. Trimming took 6 bases from V and 0 from J, leaving 14 bases between them. The CDR3 is 15 residues long. Germline CDR1 and CDR2: MNHNY and SVGAGI (reference sequence). The CDR3 DNA is TGTGCCAGCAGCTGGAGGAGGGAGGCTAACTATGGCTACACCTTC. This translates into CASSWRREANYGYTF.

The CDR3 protein is CASSYSRANTGELFF. CDR3 in DNA: TGCGCCAGCAGCTATAGCCGTGCGAACACCGGGGAGCTGTTTTTT. The V gene is TRBV5-1, the J gene TRBJ2-2; D gene uncertain. The ends were cut back, 3 bases at V and 0 bases at J, with 9 bases in the middle. The V gene's germline CDR1 is SGHRS and CDR2 YFSETQ. The CDR3 runs 15 residues.

The gene calls are TRBV15 and TRBJ1-1; no clear D. The germline V gene has CDR1 LNHNV and CDR2 YYDKDF (reference sequence). V lost 0 bases and J lost 4, with 15 bases in between. The length of the CDR3 is 16 residues. The CDR3: CATSRDVPQVSTEAFF. The CDR3 nucleotides are TGTGCCACCAGCAGAGATGTTCCCCAGGTGAGCACTGAAGCTTTCTTT.

The V and J genes are TRBV19 and TRBJ1-2, with 9 bases aligning to TRBD1. Germline V CDR1 and CDR2: LNHDA, SQIVND (reference sequence). Trimming removed 9 bases from V and 3 bases from J; junction bases left unmatched: 5. The CDR3 contains 13 residues. The CDR3 is CASTGGDYYGYTF. The DNA for the CDR3 is TGTGCCAGCACAGGGGGCGACTACTATGGCTACACCTTC.

The chain has TRBV19 and TRBJ2-1; tentative D call: TRBD2 (6 bases). The V gene's germline CDR1 is LNHDA and CDR2 SQIVND (reference sequence). The V and J ends lost 7 bases and 15 bases respectively, with 16 bases between them. The CDR3 covers 11 residues. The CDR3 sequence: CASKEAGRAFF. CDR3 nucleotides: TGTGCCAGTAAGGAGGCGGGGCGGGCGTTCTTC.

The J gene is TRBJ1-2, the V gene TRBV6-5, with D possibly being TRBD1 (5 bases). Trimming stripped 6 bases from V and 8 bases from J, with 16 bases between. The V gene's germline CDR1 is MNHEY and CDR2 SVGAGI. This CDR3 contains 13 residues. The DNA of the CDR3 is TGTGCCAGCAGGGGACGGGGAGGAGGGGGCTACACCTTC. Translated: CASRGRGGGGYTF.

The chain uses TRBV19 and TRBJ1-3; the D gene is possibly TRBD1 (5 bases). The CDR3 covers 13 residues. V was clipped by 10 bases and J by 0 bases, with 10 bases between them. CDR1 LNHDA and CDR2 SQIVND come from the germline V gene (reference sequence). CDR3 nucleotide sequence: TGTGCCACTAGAGGGGTCTCTGGAAACACCATATATTTT. Protein sequence: CATRGVSGNTIYF.